This section outlines one T cell receptor (beta chain) sequence together with its context. With ten immunoSEQ deep assay plates, unsorted PBMC DNA underwent sequencing. The repertoire was sequenced with immunoSEQ multiplex PCR; TCRdb's copy has only in-frame clones and lacks some. The sample lists about 490,000 clones, roughly 80% occurring once. The sample comes from a study of shared clonotypes between healthy human individuals. Study details: Samples came from a couple of female and three male donors aged 18 to 49.

Germline trimming cut 5 bases from V and 5 bases from J; bases unmatched to any gene: 10. CDR1 and CDR2 from the germline V gene are MDHEN and SYDVKM. This CDR3 is built from 16 residues. This clonotype was sampled from a woman aged 40 to 55 in good health. Some clones in this sample may be carry-over from other donors' samples. This chain connects TRBV28 to TRBJ2-7, with TRBD1 matching 12 bases. The sequenced material came from PBMCs. CDR3: CASSPEPGQGANEQYF. CDR3 DNA: TGTGCCAGCAGTCCTGAACCGGGACAGGGGGCCAACGAGCAGTACTTC.